This T cell receptor beta chain emerged from a study of shared clonotypes between healthy human individuals. Using immunoSEQ multiplex PCR, the repertoire was profiled, and TCRdb retains in-frame clones only, with some absent. Of hundreds of thousands of clones listed, roughly 78% are singletons. V lost 3 bases to trimming and J lost 7 bases, with 7 bases between them. Germline loops: CDR1 SEHNR, CDR2 FQNEAQ (reference sequence). This CDR3 is built from 12 residues. A CD45RA-negative memory subset and a CD45RA+ naive subset were separated from the CD4+ cells. The chain links TRBV7-9 to TRBJ1-5; unclear D gene. Sample: memory CD4+ T cells sorted from blood. Noted subset: CD45RA-negative fraction. This receptor was taken from a woman in her 30s in good health. CDR3 DNA sequence: TGTGCCAGCAGCTTTCCGGGGCAGCCCCAGCATTTT. Its translation is CASSFPGQPQHF.